The rows below give T cell receptor beta chains drawn from one sample of a study of a mutant IDH1 vaccine in newly diagnosed glioma. Their specific antigens are unknown. Measured with immunoSEQ multiplex PCR; TCRdb has only the in-frame clones, and not every one. The data show nearly 50,000 clones, around 84% seen once. This specimen consisted of PBMCs, obtained from a glioma patient whose treatment included an IDH1 peptide vaccine. Every receptor here comes from a woman in her twenties or thirties with glioma. Some clones in this sample may be carry-over from other donors' samples. Both conserved end residues are part of each CDR3. D genes are given only for firm matches. Not all rows give a size; the values are once, few, many and, for expanded clones, a class.

NA	TRBD2	TRBV2	TRBJ2-7	TGTGCCAGCAGTGGGGGACTAGGGAGCGAGCAGTACTTC	CASSGGLGSEQYF
NA	NA	TRBV18	TRBJ1-5	TGTGCCAGCTCCCCATCAGGAGGGGAGTATCAGCCCCAGCATTTT	CASSPSGGEYQPQHF
few	NA	TRBV2	TRBJ1-1	TGTGCCAGCAGTAGCAGTGAAGGGAACACTGAAGCTTTCTTT	CASSSSEGNTEAFF
NA	TRBD1	TRBV6-5	TRBJ1-2	TGTGCCAGCCTCAAGGGACAGGGGGCATCTGGCTACACCTTC	CASLKGQGASGYTF
once	NA	TRBV7-2	TRBJ2-3	TGTGCCAGCAGCCCTCGACTTGCTAATACGCAGTATTTT	CASSPRLANTQYF
NA	TRBD2	TRBV4-1	TRBJ2-3	TGCGCCAGCAGCCTGGGAGCGGGAGGGCCCGCAGATACGCAGTATTTT	CASSLGAGGPADTQYF
few	TRBD2	TRBV7-9	TRBJ2-1	TGTGCCAGCAGCTTACCGGGACTAGCGGGAGGTGTGCGTGAGCAGTTCTTC	CASSLPGLAGGVREQFF
NA	NA	TRBV18	TRBJ2-3	TGTGCCAGCTCACCCGGGGCGGCATACACAGATACGCAGTATTTT	CASSPGAAYTDTQYF
NA	TRBD2	TRBV5-1	TRBJ2-1	TGCGCCAGCAGCTTAGATGGAGCGGGAGGGAGCTCCTACAATGAGCAGTTCTTC	CASSLDGAGGSSYNEQFF
NA	NA	TRBV28	TRBJ1-2	TGTGCCAGCAGTTTAGAGGGGGGAAACTATGGCTACACCTTC	CASSLEGGNYGYTF
NA	NA	TRBV27	TRBJ1-2	TGTGCCAGCAGTTTGTCGTCCGATTATGGCTACACCTTC	CASSLSSDYGYTF
NA	NA	TRBV29-1	TRBJ2-7	TGCAGCGTTGGGAACTATCCTACCTACGAGCAGTACTTC	CSVGNYPTYEQYF
NA	TRBD1	TRBV7-8	TRBJ1-2	TGTGCCAGCAGCTTAGGCAACAGGGGGCTTGGCTACACCTTC	CASSLGNRGLGYTF
NA	NA	TRBV10-2	TRBJ1-5	TGCGCCAGCAGTGAGACAGGCAATCAGCCCCAGCATTTT	CASSETGNQPQHF
NA	NA	TRBV5-8	TRBJ2-2	TGTGCCAGCAGCTTCCAAGGCAGACTCACCGGGGAGCTGTTTTTT	CASSFQGRLTGELFF
NA	TRBD1	TRBV19	TRBJ2-2	TGTGCCAGTACCTCAGACAGGGGGCTAAACACCGGGGAGCTGTTTTTT	CASTSDRGLNTGELFF
NA	NA	TRBV18	TRBJ2-3	TGTGCCAGCTCACCGCTTGGGGATACGCAGTATTTT	CASSPLGDTQYF
once	TRBD1	TRBV18	TRBJ1-5	TGTGCCAGCTCACCACCCTGGCAGGGGGTATCTCAGCCCCAGCATTTT	CASSPPWQGVSQPQHF
NA	NA	TRBV11-2	TRBJ2-4	TGTGCCAGCAGTCGAAGGTCAGATGGACAGACAAACATTCAGTACTTC	CASSRRSDGQTNIQYF
NA	NA	TRBV11-2	TRBJ2-1	TGTGCCAGCAGCTTAGACCCCCCCTCGGTAGAGCAGTTCTTC	CASSLDPPSVEQFF
NA	NA	TRBV12-5	TRBJ1-3	TGTGCTAGTGCCTTGGCCCATGAAGGTAACACCATATATTTT	CASALAHEGNTIYF
few	NA	TRBV4-1	TRBJ1-5	TGCGCCAGCAGCCAAGAGTACACCCGGGCCGGTCCCCATTTT	CASSQEYTRAGPHF
NA	NA	TRBV4-2	TRBJ1-5	TGTGCCAGCAGCCAAGATAGGGGCTTTAATCAGCCCCAGCATTTT	CASSQDRGFNQPQHF
NA	TRBD1	TRBV10-1	TRBJ2-7	TGCGCCAGCAGTGGGGGTACCGGGACAGCATCCTACGAGCAGTACTTC	CASSGGTGTASYEQYF
NA	TRBD1	TRBV9	TRBJ1-1	TGTGCCAGCAGCGTCAATCGGAACAGGGGAGATACTGAAGCTTTCTTT	CASSVNRNRGDTEAFF
NA	TRBD2	TRBV25-1	TRBJ2-1	TGTGCCAGCAGTGTTCCACTCGGACTAGCTGGCGATGAGCAGTTCTTC	CASSVPLGLAGDEQFF
few	TRBD2	TRBV19	TRBJ2-2	TGTGCCAGCGATAGCGGGAGGGGCACCGGGGAGCTGTTTTTT	CASDSGRGTGELFF
once	NA	TRBV9	TRBJ2-7	TGTGCCAGCAGCCCCTCCTTCAAACGGGAGCAGTACTTC	CASSPSFKREQYF
NA	TRBD2	TRBV14	TRBJ2-1	TGTGCCAGCAGCCAAGTTCAGCGGGAGGGCCTGAGGTATGAGCAGTTCTTC	CASSQVQREGLRYEQFF
NA	NA	TRBV18	TRBJ2-3	TGTGCCAGCTCACCAGGAGATACGCAGTATTTT	CASSPGDTQYF
few	NA	TRBV7-6	TRBJ2-1	TGTGCCAGCAGCTTCCCACAAACTGAGCAGTTCTTC	CASSFPQTEQFF
NA	NA	TRBV14	TRBJ1-3	TGTGCCAGCAGCCAAATCCAGGGAGAACGCTCTGGAAACACCATATATTTT	CASSQIQGERSGNTIYF
NA	NA	TRBV7-2	TRBJ2-6	TGTGCCAATGAGAGGGCGGGGGCCAACGTCCTGACTTTC	CANERAGANVLTF
NA	TRBD2	TRBV30	TRBJ2-2	TGTGCCTGGAATAGCGGGAGCGGGTCCGGGGAGCTGTTTTTT	CAWNSGSGSGELFF
once	NA	TRBV1	TRBJ1-4	TGCACCAGCAGCCTGGGGGCGCGGGGGAAACTGTTTTTT	CTSSLGARGKLFF
NA	NA	TRBV28	TRBJ1-2	TGTGCCAGCAGTTTTATCGGGATAGCTAACTATGGCTACACCTTC	CASSFIGIANYGYTF